These 22 T cell receptor beta chains share one sample of origin, sequenced in a study of OX40 agonist ivuxolimab in advanced cancers. The method was immunoSEQ multiplex PCR; TCRdb's version includes in-frame clones alone and lacks a portion of them. Of approximately 37,000 clones listed, around three quarters are singletons. Sequenced material: CD4+ or CD8+ T cells sorted from blood, taken in a trial of the OX40 agonist ivuxolimab. These receptors originate from an adult with an advanced solid tumor such as melanoma, head and neck, liver or kidney cancer.

The chain recombines TRBV5-1 with TRBJ2-3, with D uncertain. CDR1 SGHRS and CDR2 YFSETQ come from the germline V gene. CDR3 length equals 12 residues. V was pared by 3 bases and J by 10 bases, with 12 bases between. The DNA for the CDR3 is TGCGCCAGCAGCTCCAAAAGTTCAGCGCAGTATTTT. Amino acid sequence: CASSSKSSAQYF.

J is TRBJ2-7 and V is TRBV6-4; D unclear. The germline V gene encodes CDR1 MRHNA and CDR2 SNTAGT. V shed 5 bases and J shed 2 bases, with 13 bases lying between them. The length of the CDR3 is 14 residues. CDR3 nucleotides: TGTGCCAGCAGTACCGGTCCAGGTACCTACGAGCAGTACGTC. Protein sequence: CASSTGPGTYEQYV.

This clone was counted between two and nine times. This chain connects TRBV21-1 to TRBJ2-5; TRBD2, the table's D call, was not compared with the DNA. TRBV21-1 is described as a pseudogene. The CDR3 is made up of 14 amino acids. The CDR3 DNA reads TGTGCCAGCAGCAAGGCTCGGGTTCGTGAGACCCAGTACTTC. Translating gives CASSKARVRETQYF.

The rearrangement uses TRBV5-8 and TRBJ1-4; 10 bases map to TRBD1. The trim removed 4 bases at V and 7 bases at J, leaving 4 bases unmatched. CDR1 and CDR2 (germline): SGHTS, YDEGEE. CDR3 size: 14 residues. The CDR3 DNA follows: TGTGCCAGCAGCCCGGGACAGGGGTTTGAAAAACTGTTTTTT. Translated: CASSPGQGFEKLFF.

This chain links TRBV9 with TRBJ2-1, with a possible D match to TRBD1 (6 bases). The V end lost 2 bases, the J end lost 0 bases, and 9 bases lay between the germline ends. The germline gives CDR1 SGDLS, CDR2 YYNGEE. CDR3 length: 15 amino acids. This chain's CDR3 is CASSVQGSSYNEQFF. CDR3 in DNA: TGTGCCAGCAGCGTTCAGGGGAGCTCCTACAATGAGCAGTTCTTC.

V is TRBV9 and J is TRBJ1-3; a weak D match, TRBD1 (5 bases). Per the germline V gene, CDR1 is SGDLS and CDR2 is YYNGEE. Deletions cut 3 bases from V and 2 bases from J, with 15 bases between. The CDR3 is 16 residues long. The CDR3 protein is CASSAAGGGTGNTIYF. Here the CDR3 DNA reads TGTGCCAGCAGCGCGGCGGGTGGGGGGACTGGAAACACCATATATTTT.

The rearrangement joins TRBV2 to TRBJ1-2; possibly TRBD1 for D (5 bases). V was pared by 6 bases and J by 4 bases, with 30 bases between. CDR3 length: 19 residues. Looked up from germline, CDR1 is SNHLY and CDR2 is FYNNEI. The DNA of the CDR3 is TGTGCCAGCAGAAAAGGAGGGCTTATTAGGTTAGGGGCCTCCTATGGCTACACCTTC. Translation: CASRKGGLIRLGASYGYTF.

This clone was seen a handful of times. Other DNA sequences from this sample encode an identical CDR3 as well. This chain joins TRBV5-8 and TRBJ1-2; D may be TRBD1 (5 bases). This CDR3 comprises 13 residues. Germline assignment: CDR1 SGHTS and CDR2 YDEGEE. Trimming cost V 4 bases and J 4 bases, with 11 bases left between them. The CDR3 nucleotides read TGTGCCAGCAGCAGAGGGGTCCCCTATGGCTACACCTTC. Translation gives CASSRGVPYGYTF. Filled out from reference TRBV5-8 and TRBJ1-2, the complete variable domain reads EAGVTQSPTHLIKTRGQQATLRCSPISGHTSVYWYQQALGLGLQFLLWYDEGEERNRGNFPPRFSGRQFPNYSSELNVNALELEDSALYLCASSRGVPYGYTFGSGTRLTVV.

The chain has TRBV30 and TRBJ1-1; D not resolved. The CDR3 extends over 11 amino acids. Germline V lookup: CDR1 GTSNPN, CDR2 SVGIG (reference sequence). Trimming removed 1 base from V and 5 bases from J, with 5 bases in between. The CDR3 nucleotides are TGTGCCTGGAGTGATGGGACTGAAGCTTTCTTT. Its protein is CAWSDGTEAFF. Variable domain in full (rest from reference TRBV30 and TRBJ1-1): SQTIHQWPATLVQPVGSPLSLECTVEGTSNPNLYWYRQAAGRGLQLLFYSVGIGQISSEVPQNLSASRPQDRQFILSSKKLLLSDSGFYLCAWSDGTEAFFGQGTRLTVV.

The V call is TRBV5-1, the J call TRBJ1-2; 7 nucleotides match TRBD1. The germline V gene has CDR1 SGHRS and CDR2 YFSETQ. V lost 3 bases to trimming and J lost 6 bases; unmatched junction nucleotides: 2. The CDR3 extends over 12 amino acids. CDR3 coding DNA: TGCGCCAGCAGCTATCAGGGGGATGGCTACACCTTC. Translated, it gives CASSYQGDGYTF. Filled out from reference TRBV5-1 and TRBJ1-2, the complete variable domain reads KAGVTQTPRYLIKTRGQQVTLSCSPISGHRSVSWYQQTPGQGLQFLFEYFSETQRNKGNFPGRFSGRQFSNSRSEMNVSTLELGDSALYLCASSYQGDGYTFGSGTRLTVV.

This clone showed up just a few times. This chain uses TRBV5-8 with TRBJ2-5; D possibly matches TRBD1 or TRBD2 (5 bases each). V was cut by 0 bases and J by 7 bases, with 19 bases left in between. The V gene's germline CDR1 is SGHTS and CDR2 YDEGEE. This CDR3 spans 16 amino acids. CDR3 amino acids: CASSLEGDAVVGTQYF. CDR3 DNA sequence: TGTGCCAGCAGCTTGGAAGGGGACGCGGTTGTGGGGACCCAGTACTTC.

The chain links TRBV11-2 to TRBJ2-5; no clear D gene. The CDR3 is 14 residues long. The V and J ends lost 0 bases and 9 bases respectively, with 14 bases between them. The germline CDR1 and CDR2 sequences are SGHAT and FQNNGV. The CDR3 region has the DNA TGTGCCAGCAGCTTAGATTGGGGTCGACCGGCCCAGTACTTC. Residues: CASSLDWGRPAQYF. Combining the CDR3 with reference TRBV11-2 and TRBJ2-5 gives the whole variable domain EAGVAQSPRYKIIEKRQSVAFWCNPISGHATLYWYQQILGQGPKLLIQFQNNGVVDDSQLPKDRFSAERLKGVDSTLKIQPAKLEDSAVYLCASSLDWGRPAQYFGPGTRLLVL.

This clone was picked up one time. This sequence joins TRBV6-7 and TRBJ2-5, with 15 bases that match TRBD2. TRBV6-7 is sorted into the ORF group, with uncertain function. Unmatched junction bases numbered 12, after V lost 6 bases and J lost 4 bases. CDR3 length equals 18 residues. CDR3: CASRPSGTSGGIGETQYF. In DNA form, the CDR3 reads TGTGCCAGCAGGCCCTCCGGGACTAGCGGGGGGATAGGAGAGACCCAGTACTTC.

The chain links TRBV7-9 to TRBJ2-7; a weak D match, TRBD2 (6 bases). CDR3 length: 15 residues. V was cut by 5 bases and J by 2 bases, with 16 bases left in between. Germline assignment: CDR1 SEHNR and CDR2 FQNEAQ (reference sequence). The CDR3 region has the DNA TGTGCCAGCAGCGTTATCCGGAGGGCCACCTACGAGCAGTACTTC. Amino acid sequence: CASSVIRRATYEQYF.

The chain employs TRBV6-5 and TRBJ1-6; 10 positions agree with TRBD1. CDR1 and CDR2 (germline): MNHEY, SVGAGI. The CDR3 is 14 residues long. The trim removed 6 bases at V and 7 bases at J, leaving 3 bases unmatched. The CDR3 region is CASSGQGENSPLHF. The CDR3 nucleotides read TGTGCCAGCAGCGGACAGGGGGAAAATTCACCCCTCCACTTT.

The chain combines TRBV7-6 with TRBJ2-6, with no clear D. Germline values: CDR1 SGHVS, CDR2 FNYEAQ. The CDR3 spans 15 residues. V lost 7 bases and J 1 base, leaving 11 bases between the germline ends. The CDR3 sequence is CASTSSISGANVLTF. The DNA for the CDR3 is TGTGCCAGCACCAGTTCCATTTCTGGGGCCAACGTCCTGACTTTC.

J is TRBJ1-6 and V is TRBV19, with 11 bases fitting TRBD1. Germline CDR1 and CDR2: LNHDA and SQIVND (reference sequence). With V trimmed by 3 bases and J by 7 bases, 2 bases remained unmatched. The CDR3 is 15 residues long. In DNA, the CDR3 is TGTGCCAGTAGTATCCGGGACAGGGGGAATTCACCCCTCCACTTT. It specifies CASSIRDRGNSPLHF.

The rearrangement uses TRBV28 and TRBJ2-3; weak D call: TRBD2 (5 bases). The length of the CDR3 is 14 residues. Trimming shortened V by 5 bases and J by 0 bases, and 9 bases separated the two germline ends. CDR1 is MDHEN and CDR2 is SYDVKM in the germline V gene. CDR3 region: CASSPGDSTDTQYF. The CDR3 nucleotides read TGTGCCAGCAGTCCCGGGGATAGCACAGATACGCAGTATTTT.

V is TRBV9 and J is TRBJ2-2; D is undetermined. The germline V gene has CDR1 SGDLS and CDR2 YYNGEE. Trimming stripped 4 bases from V and 4 bases from J, with 8 bases between. This CDR3 contains 13 residues. This CDR3 is CASSPPTTGELFF. For the CDR3, the DNA is TGTGCCAGCAGCCCCCCTACCACCGGGGAGCTGTTTTTT.

The table lists this clone with a few counts. The chain couples TRBV6-1 to TRBJ1-5; TRBD1 matches 10 bases. The CDR3 covers 16 residues. The V segment lost 0 bases and the J segment 3 bases; nucleotides outside the gene matches: 2. From germline, CDR1 is MNHNS and CDR2 SASEGT. The DNA for the CDR3 is TGTGCCAGCAGTGAAGCCGGGACAGGGGCCAATCAGCCCCAGCATTTT. This translates into CASSEAGTGANQPQHF.

The V and J genes are TRBV7-9 and TRBJ2-7; a weak D match, TRBD2 (5 bases). Trimming took 3 bases from V and 7 from J, leaving 13 bases between them. This CDR3 has 13 residues. Germline V gene data show CDR1 as SEHNR and CDR2 as FQNEAQ (reference sequence). The CDR3 reads CASSFTGVGEQYV. For the CDR3, the DNA is TGTGCCAGCAGCTTTACCGGGGTAGGGGAGCAGTACGTC.

V and J are TRBV6-4 and TRBJ2-2; 7 bases agree with TRBD1. Germline CDR1 and CDR2: MRHNA and SNTAGT. This CDR3 comprises 16 residues. With 4 bases clipped from V and 1 base from J, the junction kept 6 bases outside the gene matches. The CDR3: CASSVRGLENTGELFF. The CDR3 DNA reads TGTGCCAGCAGTGTAAGGGGGCTGGAGAACACCGGGGAGCTGTTTTTT.